The 21 T cell receptor beta chains given below trace back to one sample, sequenced in a study of T cell responses to AZD1222 COVID-19 vaccine. The repertoire was sequenced with immunoSEQ multiplex PCR; TCRdb's copy has only in-frame clones and lacks some. The top ten hold under 3.5% of the sample, which has 130,000 to 150,000 clones, about 91% seen once. Sequencing used peripheral blood, obtained on day 0 of MenACWY control vaccination. Receptors originate from an adult in good health.

The DNA for the CDR3 is TGCAGTGCTAGTGACAGGGGAAACACCATATATTTT. It specifies CSASDRGNTIYF. This chain joins TRBV20-1 and TRBJ1-3; TRBD1 might be the D (6 bases). The CDR3 is 12 amino acids. Germline assignment: CDR1 DFQATT and CDR2 SNEGSKA (reference sequence). Trimming removed 3 bases at V and 4 bases at J, with 7 bases between.

V usage is TRBV5-4 and J usage is TRBJ2-3; no clear D gene. V lost 0 bases to trimming and J lost 4 bases, with 9 bases between them. This CDR3 has 14 residues. Germline values: CDR1 SGHNT, CDR2 YYREEE (reference sequence). In DNA, the CDR3 is TGTGCCAGCAGCTTGGTGGTAGCACCAGATACGCAGTATTTT. Protein: CASSLVVAPDTQYF.

The chain links TRBV6-1 to TRBJ2-5; TRBD1 matches at 8 bases. The CDR3 contains 16 residues. In germline, CDR1 is MNHNS, CDR2 SASEGT. Losses at the gene ends were 3 bases for V and 1 base for J; bases not matched to a gene: 7. The CDR3 loop is CASSEGQAEFQETQYF. The CDR3 DNA sequence: TGTGCCAGCAGTGAGGGACAGGCGGAATTCCAAGAGACCCAGTACTTC.

The chain employs TRBV7-9 and TRBJ2-7; 10 nucleotides line up with TRBD1. Losses at the gene ends were 0 bases for V and 5 bases for J; bases not matched to a gene: 7. Germline lookup yields CDR1 SEHNR and CDR2 FQNEAQ (reference sequence). This CDR3 is 16 amino acids long. CDR3 DNA: TGTGCCAGCAGCTTAGCGCGCGGGACAGGGGCAAACGAGCAGTACTTC. Protein product: CASSLARGTGANEQYF.

This clone showed up just once. The J gene is TRBJ2-5, the V gene TRBV10-3; D gene uncertain. This CDR3 is 15 amino acids long. CDR1 ENHRY and CDR2 SYGVKD come from the germline V gene. V gave up 8 bases and J gave up 0 bases, with 16 bases separating them. The DNA for the CDR3 is TGTGCCATCGGCTGGACGGAGTTAAACCAAGAGACCCAGTACTTC. Its translation is CAIGWTELNQETQYF.

The chain links TRBV6-1 to TRBJ2-7, with 13 bases that match TRBD2. Trimming removed 4 bases from V and 5 bases from J; junction bases left unmatched: 14. CDR3 length: 18 residues. Germline V gives CDR1 MNHNS, CDR2 SASEGT. The CDR3 DNA follows: TGTGCCAGCAGTGGACTAGCGGGGGGCTCCCGTAAACCTAACGAGCAGTACTTC. Its translation: CASSGLAGGSRKPNEQYF.

The chain employs TRBV11-3 and TRBJ1-5; no clear D gene. The CDR3 totals 14 residues. Germline loops: CDR1 SGHNT, CDR2 YENEEA. V was pared by 5 bases and J by 0 bases, with 8 bases between. CDR3 DNA: TGTGCCAGCAGCCTGACGGGTAGCAATCAGCCCCAGCATTTT. Its protein product is CASSLTGSNQPQHF.

The rearrangement joins TRBV6-1 to TRBJ1-4; perhaps TRBD1 as D (6 bases). Germline V lookup: CDR1 MNHNS, CDR2 SASEGT. The CDR3 is 14 amino acids. The V and J ends lost 3 bases and 7 bases respectively, with 12 bases between them. This CDR3 reads CASSENRVGEKLFF. The CDR3 coding sequence is TGTGCCAGCAGTGAGAACAGGGTTGGTGAAAAACTGTTTTTT.

This clone turned up a few times. V is TRBV11-1 and J is TRBJ1-2; D gene ambiguous. The V end was cut by 4 bases, the J end by 8 bases, with 14 bases between. The length of the CDR3 is 13 residues. CDR1 is SGHAT, CDR2 FQDESV, per germline (reference sequence). The CDR3 loop is CASSSDGTWGYTF. CDR3 sequence (DNA): TGTGCCAGCAGCTCAGACGGTACTTGGGGCTACACCTTC.

The chain recombines TRBV27 with TRBJ1-5; D unresolved. CDR1 MNHEY and CDR2 SMNVEV come from the germline V gene (reference sequence). V shed 5 bases and J shed 11 bases, with 22 bases lying between them. The CDR3 contains 15 residues. The CDR3 is CASSRNHGPETAQHF. The CDR3 DNA reads as TGTGCCAGCAGTCGAAACCATGGGCCCGAAACGGCCCAGCATTTT.

V gene TRBV5-4 combines with J gene TRBJ1-6, with D perhaps matching TRBD1 (6 bases). Per germline, CDR1 SGHNT and CDR2 YYREEE (reference sequence). The V end was cut by 0 bases, the J end by 9 bases, with 13 bases between. This CDR3 has 15 amino acids. The CDR3 sequence is CASSLATGISSPLHF. The CDR3 DNA reads as TGTGCCAGCAGCTTGGCGACAGGAATCTCTTCACCCCTCCACTTT.

The chain couples TRBV27 to TRBJ1-2; possible D gene TRBD1, 5 bases. V lost 8 bases and J lost 3, with 19 bases in between. CDR1 is MNHEY, CDR2 SMNVEV, per germline (reference sequence). There are 15 residues in the CDR3. CDR3: CASRNSGNLYYGYTF. The DNA of the CDR3 is TGTGCCAGCCGCAACTCAGGGAATTTATACTATGGCTACACCTTC.

V gene TRBV18 combines with J gene TRBJ1-3; D is unresolved. Looked up from germline, CDR1 is KGHSH and CDR2 is LQKENI. The CDR3 loop spans 11 amino acids. The ends were cut back, 3 bases at V and 7 bases at J, with 4 bases in the middle. The CDR3 reads CASSPGNTIYF. The CDR3 DNA reads TGTGCCAGCTCACCGGGTAACACCATATATTTT.

V is TRBV18 and J is TRBJ1-1, with D maybe TRBD1 (6 bases). Germline loops: CDR1 KGHSH, CDR2 LQKENI. V was pared by 0 bases and J by 1 base, with 12 bases between. The CDR3 is 16 residues long. The CDR3: CASSPPGGRGNTEAFF. The CDR3, as DNA: TGTGCCAGCTCACCACCGGGTGGCAGGGGGAACACTGAAGCTTTCTTT.

CDR3 sequence (DNA): TGTGCCAGCAGCCCCCGGGAGACCCAGTACTTC. Amino acid sequence: CASSPRETQYF. This chain links TRBV7-6 with TRBJ2-5; no definite D call. The germline V gene has CDR1 SGHVS and CDR2 FNYEAQ. Trimming shortened V by 5 bases and J by 5 bases, and 6 bases separated the two germline ends. The CDR3 contains 11 residues.

Turning to this clone: Other DNA sequences in the sample encode the same CDR3. The chain joins TRBV18 to TRBJ2-1; D is perhaps TRBD2 (6 bases). The CDR3 extends over 15 amino acids. CDR1 is KGHSH and CDR2 is LQKENI in the germline V gene. The V gene lost 3 bases and the J gene lost 2 bases, with 11 bases spanning the gap. The CDR3 nucleotides read TGTGCCAGCTCACCGCTCGCGGGGACCTACAATGAGCAGTTCTTC. The encoded protein is CASSPLAGTYNEQFF.

This clone was counted once. The V call is TRBV7-2, the J call TRBJ1-4, with D unclear. The CDR3 is 13 amino acids. V lost 6 bases to trimming and J lost 2 bases, with 7 bases between them. The germline V gene encodes CDR1 SGHTA and CDR2 FQGNSA. The CDR3 is CASSRGTNEKLFF. The DNA for the CDR3 is TGTGCCAGCAGTCGCGGGACTAATGAAAAACTGTTTTTT. Supplemented by reference TRBV7-2 and TRBJ1-4, the full variable domain reads GAGVSQSPSNKVTEKGKDVELRCDPISGHTALYWYRQSLGQGLEFLIYFQGNSAPDKSGLPSDRFSAERTGGSVSTLTIQRTQQEDSAVYLCASSRGTNEKLFFGSGTQLSVL.

This sequence joins TRBV9 and TRBJ2-5; D unresolved. The CDR3 has 14 residues. V gave up 4 bases and J gave up 4 bases, with 14 bases separating them. The germline gives CDR1 SGDLS, CDR2 YYNGEE. Written as DNA, the CDR3 is TGTGCCAGCAGCCCCCGATCTGTAGGAGAGACCCAGTACTTC. The encoded protein is CASSPRSVGETQYF.

The J gene is TRBJ1-2, the V gene TRBV7-9; D is unclear. Trimming pared 8 bases from V and 11 bases from J, leaving 15 bases between. Per germline, CDR1 SEHNR and CDR2 FQNEAQ (reference sequence). The CDR3 covers 11 residues. The CDR3 DNA sequence: TGTGCCAGCGTTGACGGTTTGAGGTACACCTTC. The encoded protein is CASVDGLRYTF.

The rearrangement uses TRBV21-1 and TRBJ1-1. TRBV21-1 is assigned pseudogene status. The CDR3 is made up of 12 amino acids. CDR3 amino acids: CASSIRRREAFF. DNA of the CDR3: TGTGCCAGCAGCATCCGACGGAGAGAAGCTTTCTTT.

The V call is TRBV27, the J call TRBJ1-2; tentatively, D is TRBD1 (5 bases). The V and J ends lost 3 bases and 4 bases respectively, with 15 bases between them. The CDR3 covers 15 residues. The germline V gene has CDR1 MNHEY and CDR2 SMNVEV (reference sequence). The chain's CDR3 is CASSLGPHNLYGYTF. The DNA for the CDR3 is TGTGCCAGCAGTTTGGGGCCGCACAACCTCTATGGCTACACCTTC.